Below, one TCR beta chain is given with its context. In the source study's methods: It was from reference gene primer amplification that nucleated cell counts were estimated. Measured with immunoSEQ multiplex PCR; TCRdb has only the in-frame clones, and not every one. D and trimming were read from the DNA, whereas the V and J calls and clone size are those reported in that table. The data hold approximately 46,000 clones, with about nine tenths observed a single time. The record originates from a study of blood T cell repertoires in COVID-19. Study-wide context: Some COVID-19 samples were acute and others convalescent; all came from the United States, Italy and Spain. The cDNA or gDNA used as material had been derived from T cells, B-cell-depleted T cells, or PBMCs.

The CDR3 has 15 residues. Between the trimmed V and J ends, which lost 4 bases and 6 bases, there was a span of 14 bases. Germline loops: CDR1 SGDLS, CDR2 YYNGEE. The chain uses TRBV9 and TRBJ1-6, with D uncertain. The receptor was isolated from a man aged 55 to 70 with active or convalescent COVID-19. What was sequenced was peripheral blood. Here the CDR3 reads CASSPQTGGNSPLHF. In DNA form, the CDR3 reads TGTGCCAGCAGCCCTCAGACCGGCGGTAATTCACCCCTCCACTTT.